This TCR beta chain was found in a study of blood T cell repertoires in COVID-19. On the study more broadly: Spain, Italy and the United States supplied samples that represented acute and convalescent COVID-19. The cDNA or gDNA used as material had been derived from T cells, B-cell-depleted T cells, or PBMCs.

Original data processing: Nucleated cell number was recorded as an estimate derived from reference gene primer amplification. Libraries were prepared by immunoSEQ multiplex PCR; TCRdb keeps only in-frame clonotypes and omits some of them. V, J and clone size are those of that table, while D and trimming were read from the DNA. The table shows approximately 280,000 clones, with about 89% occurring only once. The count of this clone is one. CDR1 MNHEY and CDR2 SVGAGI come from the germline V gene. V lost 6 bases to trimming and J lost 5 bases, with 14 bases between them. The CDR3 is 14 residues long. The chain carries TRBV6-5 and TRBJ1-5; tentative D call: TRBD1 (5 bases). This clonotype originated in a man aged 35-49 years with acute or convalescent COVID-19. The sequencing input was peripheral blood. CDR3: CASSLQVPHQPQHF. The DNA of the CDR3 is TGTGCCAGCAGCCTACAGGTACCACATCAGCCCCAGCATTTT.